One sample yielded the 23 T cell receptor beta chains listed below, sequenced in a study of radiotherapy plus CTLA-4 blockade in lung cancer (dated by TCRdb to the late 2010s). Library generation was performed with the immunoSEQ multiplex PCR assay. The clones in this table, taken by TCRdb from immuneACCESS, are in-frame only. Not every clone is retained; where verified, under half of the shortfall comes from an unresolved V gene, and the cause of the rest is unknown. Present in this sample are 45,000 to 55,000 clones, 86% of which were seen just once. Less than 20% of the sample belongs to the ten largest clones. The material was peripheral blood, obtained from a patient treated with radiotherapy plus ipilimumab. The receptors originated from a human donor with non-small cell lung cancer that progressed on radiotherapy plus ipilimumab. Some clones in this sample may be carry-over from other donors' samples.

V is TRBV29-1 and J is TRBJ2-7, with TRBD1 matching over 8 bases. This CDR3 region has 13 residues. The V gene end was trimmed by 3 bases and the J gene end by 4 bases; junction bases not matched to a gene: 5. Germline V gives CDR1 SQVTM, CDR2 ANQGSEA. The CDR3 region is CSVDGQGTYEQYF. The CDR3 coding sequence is TGCAGCGTTGACGGACAGGGTACGTACGAGCAGTACTTC.

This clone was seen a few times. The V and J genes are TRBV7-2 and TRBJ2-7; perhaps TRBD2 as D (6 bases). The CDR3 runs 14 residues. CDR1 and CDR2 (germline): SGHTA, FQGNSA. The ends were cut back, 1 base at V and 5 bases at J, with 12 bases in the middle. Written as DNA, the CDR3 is TGTGCCAGCAGCTTAGTGGCTAGCGTGAACGAGCAGTACTTC. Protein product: CASSLVASVNEQYF. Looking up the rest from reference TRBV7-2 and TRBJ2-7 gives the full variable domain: GAGVSQSPSNKVTEKGKDVELRCDPISGHTALYWYRQSLGQGLEFLIYFQGNSAPDKSGLPSDRFSAERTGGSVSTLTIQRTQQEDSAVYLCASSLVASVNEQYFGPGTRLTVT.

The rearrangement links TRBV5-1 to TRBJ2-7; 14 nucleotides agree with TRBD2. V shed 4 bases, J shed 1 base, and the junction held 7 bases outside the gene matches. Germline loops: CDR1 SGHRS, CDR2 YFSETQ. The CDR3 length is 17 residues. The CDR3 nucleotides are TGCGCCAGCAGCAAAGGGACTAGCGGGAGATGGTCCTACGAGCAGTACTTC. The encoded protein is CASSKGTSGRWSYEQYF.

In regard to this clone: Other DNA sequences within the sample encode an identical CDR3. CDR3 amino acids: CASSLQGEGGYTF. The CDR3 DNA reads as TGCGCCAGCAGCTTGCAGGGGGAAGGCGGCTACACCTTC. The chain recombines TRBV5-1 with TRBJ1-2, with 7 bases fitting TRBD1. Germline CDR1 reads SGHRS; CDR2 reads YFSETQ. The CDR3 sequence is 13 residues long. V shed 1 base and J 8 bases; nucleotides not matched to a gene: 5.

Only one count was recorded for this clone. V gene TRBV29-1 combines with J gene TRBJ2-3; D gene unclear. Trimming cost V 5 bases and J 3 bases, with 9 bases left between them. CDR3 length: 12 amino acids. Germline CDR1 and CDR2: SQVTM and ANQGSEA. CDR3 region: CSVSVITDTQYF. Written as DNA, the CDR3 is TGCAGCGTTTCAGTGATAACAGATACGCAGTATTTT.

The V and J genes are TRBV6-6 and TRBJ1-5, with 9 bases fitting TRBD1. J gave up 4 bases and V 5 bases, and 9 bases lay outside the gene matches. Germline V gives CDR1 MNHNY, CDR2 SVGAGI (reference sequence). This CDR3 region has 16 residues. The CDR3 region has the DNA TGTGCCAGCAGTAGAACAGGGGGCGCAAGGAATCAGCCCCAGCATTTT. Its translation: CASSRTGGARNQPQHF.

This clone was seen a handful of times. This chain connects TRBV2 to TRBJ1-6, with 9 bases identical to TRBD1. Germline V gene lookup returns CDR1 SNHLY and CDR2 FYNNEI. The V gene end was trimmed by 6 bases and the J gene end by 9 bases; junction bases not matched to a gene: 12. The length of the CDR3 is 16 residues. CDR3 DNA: TGTGCCAGCAGCTATGTGGGACAGGGAAGAACTTCACCCCTCCACTTT. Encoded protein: CASSYVGQGRTSPLHF.

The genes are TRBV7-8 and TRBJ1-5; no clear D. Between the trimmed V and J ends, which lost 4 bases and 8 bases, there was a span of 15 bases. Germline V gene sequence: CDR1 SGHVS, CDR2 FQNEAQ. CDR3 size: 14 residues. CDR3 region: CASSWAGEKEPQHF. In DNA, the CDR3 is TGTGCCAGCAGCTGGGCCGGGGAGAAGGAGCCCCAGCATTTT.

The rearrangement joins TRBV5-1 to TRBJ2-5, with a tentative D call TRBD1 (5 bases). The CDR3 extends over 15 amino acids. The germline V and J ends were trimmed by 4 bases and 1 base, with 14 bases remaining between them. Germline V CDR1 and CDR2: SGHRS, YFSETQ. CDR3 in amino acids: CASSPSDSPQETQYF. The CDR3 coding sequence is TGCGCCAGCAGCCCCAGTGACAGTCCCCAAGAGACCCAGTACTTC.

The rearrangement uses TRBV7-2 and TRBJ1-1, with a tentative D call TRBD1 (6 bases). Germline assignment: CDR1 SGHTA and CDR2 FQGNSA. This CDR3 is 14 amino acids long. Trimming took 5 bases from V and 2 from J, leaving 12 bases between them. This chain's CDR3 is CASSQGYSNTEAFF. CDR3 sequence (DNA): TGTGCCAGCAGCCAGGGGTACAGTAACACTGAAGCTTTCTTT.

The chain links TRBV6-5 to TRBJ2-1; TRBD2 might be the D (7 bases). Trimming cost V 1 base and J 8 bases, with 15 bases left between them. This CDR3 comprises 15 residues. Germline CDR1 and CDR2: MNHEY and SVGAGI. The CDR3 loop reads CASSYYLTGGYEQFF. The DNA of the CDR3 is TGTGCCAGCAGTTACTACCTAACGGGGGGCTATGAGCAGTTCTTC.

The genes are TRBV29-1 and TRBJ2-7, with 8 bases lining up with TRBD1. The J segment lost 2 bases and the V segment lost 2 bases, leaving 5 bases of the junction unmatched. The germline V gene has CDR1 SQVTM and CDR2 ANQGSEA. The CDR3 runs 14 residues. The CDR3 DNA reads TGCAGCGTTGAATCGGACAGGGCTACCTACGAGCAGTACTTC. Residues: CSVESDRATYEQYF.

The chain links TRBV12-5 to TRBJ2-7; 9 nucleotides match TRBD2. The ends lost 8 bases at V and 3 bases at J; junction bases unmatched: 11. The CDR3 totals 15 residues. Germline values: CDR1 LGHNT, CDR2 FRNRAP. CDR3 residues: CASSLNSAGGYEQYF. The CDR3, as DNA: TGTGCTAGTTCCCTCAACTCAGCGGGGGGCTACGAGCAGTACTTC.

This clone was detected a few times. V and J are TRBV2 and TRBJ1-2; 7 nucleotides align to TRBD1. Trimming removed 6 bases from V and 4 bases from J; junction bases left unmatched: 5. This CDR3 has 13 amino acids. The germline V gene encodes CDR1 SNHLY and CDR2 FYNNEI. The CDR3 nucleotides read TGTGCCAGCAGGGGGGGACAGATCTATGGCTACACCTTC. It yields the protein CASRGGQIYGYTF.

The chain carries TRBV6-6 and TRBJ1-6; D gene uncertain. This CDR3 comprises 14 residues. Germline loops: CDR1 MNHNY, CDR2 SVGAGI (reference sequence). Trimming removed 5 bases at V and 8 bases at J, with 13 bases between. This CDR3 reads CASSPTGPHSPLHF. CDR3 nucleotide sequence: TGTGCCAGCAGTCCCACCGGTCCCCATTCACCCCTCCACTTT.

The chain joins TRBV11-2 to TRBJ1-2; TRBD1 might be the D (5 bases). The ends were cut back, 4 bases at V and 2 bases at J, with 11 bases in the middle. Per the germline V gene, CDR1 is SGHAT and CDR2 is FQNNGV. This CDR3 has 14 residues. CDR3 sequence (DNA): TGTGCCAGCAGCTCCCTCGGGGGGAACTATGGCTACACCTTC. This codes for CASSSLGGNYGYTF.

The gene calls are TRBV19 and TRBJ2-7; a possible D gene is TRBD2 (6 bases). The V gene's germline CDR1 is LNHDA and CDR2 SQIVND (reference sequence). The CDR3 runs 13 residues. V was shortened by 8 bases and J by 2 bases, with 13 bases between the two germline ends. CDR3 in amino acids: CASSRELTYEQYF. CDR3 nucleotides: TGTGCCAGTTCCCGGGAGCTCACCTACGAGCAGTACTTC. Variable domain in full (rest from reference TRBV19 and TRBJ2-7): DGGITQSPKYLFRKEGQNVTLSCEQNLNHDAMYWYRQDPGQGLRLIYYSQIVNDFQKGDIAEGYSVSREKKESFPLTVTSAQKNPTAFYLCASSRELTYEQYFGPGTRLTVT.

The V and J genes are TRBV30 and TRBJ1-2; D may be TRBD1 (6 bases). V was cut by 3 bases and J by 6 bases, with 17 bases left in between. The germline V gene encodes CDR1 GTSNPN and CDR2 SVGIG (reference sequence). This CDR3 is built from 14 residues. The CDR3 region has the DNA TGTGCCTGGAGAGGCTTGGGGCAGGGGAATGGCTACACCTTC. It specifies CAWRGLGQGNGYTF.

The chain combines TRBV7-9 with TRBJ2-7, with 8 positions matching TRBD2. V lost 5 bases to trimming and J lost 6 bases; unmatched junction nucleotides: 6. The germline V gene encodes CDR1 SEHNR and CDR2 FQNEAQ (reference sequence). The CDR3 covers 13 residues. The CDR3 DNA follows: TGTGCCAGCAGCCTCGGACTAGCACCCGAGCAGTACTTC. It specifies CASSLGLAPEQYF.

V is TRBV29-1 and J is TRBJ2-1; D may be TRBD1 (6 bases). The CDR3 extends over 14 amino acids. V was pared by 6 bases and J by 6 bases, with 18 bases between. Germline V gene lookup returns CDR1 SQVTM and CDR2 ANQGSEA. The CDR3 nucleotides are TGCAGCGTCCAGGCCAGGGGCGATAGCAATGAGCAGTTCTTC. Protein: CSVQARGDSNEQFF.

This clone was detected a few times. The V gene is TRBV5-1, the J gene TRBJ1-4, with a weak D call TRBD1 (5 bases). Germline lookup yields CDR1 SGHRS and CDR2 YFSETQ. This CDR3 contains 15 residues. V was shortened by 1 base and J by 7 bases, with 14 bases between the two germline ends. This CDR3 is CASSLMGLDGEKLFF. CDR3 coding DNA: TGCGCCAGCAGCTTGATGGGGCTGGATGGTGAAAAACTGTTTTTT.

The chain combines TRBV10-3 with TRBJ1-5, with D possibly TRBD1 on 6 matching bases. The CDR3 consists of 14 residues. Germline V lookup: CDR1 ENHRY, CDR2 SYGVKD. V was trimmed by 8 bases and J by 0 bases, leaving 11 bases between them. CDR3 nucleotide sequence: TGTGCCATCGGGGGACATTTTAGCAATCAGCCCCAGCATTTT. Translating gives CAIGGHFSNQPQHF.

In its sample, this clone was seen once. The CDR3 loop reads CASSLLIGTGTGGGEQYF. CDR3 in DNA: TGTGCCAGCTCACTCCTTATTGGGACCGGTACAGGGGGTGGCGAGCAGTACTTC. The chain recombines TRBV18 with TRBJ2-7; the match to TRBD1 covers 8 bases. Germline-derived CDR1 and CDR2 are KGHSH and LQKENI. Trimming took 4 bases from V and 6 from J; bases not matched to a gene: 20. The CDR3 sequence is 18 residues long.